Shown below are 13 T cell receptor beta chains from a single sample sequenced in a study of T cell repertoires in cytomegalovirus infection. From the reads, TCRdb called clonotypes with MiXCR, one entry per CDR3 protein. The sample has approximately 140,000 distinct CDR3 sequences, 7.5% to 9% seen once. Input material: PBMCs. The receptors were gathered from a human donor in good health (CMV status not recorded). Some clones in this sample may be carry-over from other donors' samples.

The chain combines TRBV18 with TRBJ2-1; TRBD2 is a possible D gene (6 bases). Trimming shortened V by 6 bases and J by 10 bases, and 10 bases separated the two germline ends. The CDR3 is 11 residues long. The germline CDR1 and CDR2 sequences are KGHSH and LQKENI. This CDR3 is CASSRAGEQFF. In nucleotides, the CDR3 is TGTGCCAGCTCTCGGGCGGGGGAGCAGTTCTTC.

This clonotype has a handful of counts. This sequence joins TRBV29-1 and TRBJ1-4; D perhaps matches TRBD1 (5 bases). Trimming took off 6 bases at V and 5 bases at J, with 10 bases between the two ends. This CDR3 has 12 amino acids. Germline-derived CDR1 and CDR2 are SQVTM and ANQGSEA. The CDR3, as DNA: TGCAGCGTCCGTTCAGGGAATGAAAAACTGTTTTTT. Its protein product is CSVRSGNEKLFF.

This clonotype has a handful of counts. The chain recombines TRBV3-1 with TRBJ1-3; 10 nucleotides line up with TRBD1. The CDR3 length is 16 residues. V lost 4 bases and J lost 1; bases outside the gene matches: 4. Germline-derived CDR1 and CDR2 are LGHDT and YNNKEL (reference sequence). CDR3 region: CASSRQGAMSGNTIYF. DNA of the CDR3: TGTGCCAGCAGCCGACAGGGGGCTATGTCTGGAAACACCATATATTTT.

DNA for the CDR3: TGCAGTGCTAGTGGGCACCCGGGACAGTCTGCCAATGAGCAGTTCTTC. As protein: CSASGHPGQSANEQFF. V and J are TRBV20-1 and TRBJ2-1, with TRBD1 matching 7 bases. Germline V gene sequence: CDR1 DFQATT, CDR2 SNEGSKA (reference sequence). V was clipped by 3 bases and J by 6 bases; unmatched bases: 14. The CDR3 contains 16 residues.

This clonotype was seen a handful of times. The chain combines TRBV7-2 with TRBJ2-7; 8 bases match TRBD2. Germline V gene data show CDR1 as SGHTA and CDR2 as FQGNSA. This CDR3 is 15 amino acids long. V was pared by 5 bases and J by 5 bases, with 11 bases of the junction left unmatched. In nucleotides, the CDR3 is TGTGCCAGCAGCCGGGGGGGGGGGGGGTCCGACGAGCAGTACTTC. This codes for CASSRGGGGSDEQYF.

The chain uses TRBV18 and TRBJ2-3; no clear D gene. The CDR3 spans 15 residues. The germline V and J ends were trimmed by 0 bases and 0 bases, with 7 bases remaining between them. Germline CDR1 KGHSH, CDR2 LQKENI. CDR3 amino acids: CASSPPSSSTDTQYF. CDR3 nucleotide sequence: TGTGCCAGCTCACCACCTTCCAGTAGCACAGATACGCAGTATTTT. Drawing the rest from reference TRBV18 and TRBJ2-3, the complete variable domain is NAGVMQNPRHLVRRRGQEARLRCSPMKGHSHVYWYRQLPEEGLKFMVYLQKENIIDESGMPKERFSAEFPKEGPSILRIQQVVRGDSAAYFCASSPPSSSTDTQYFGPGTRLTVL.

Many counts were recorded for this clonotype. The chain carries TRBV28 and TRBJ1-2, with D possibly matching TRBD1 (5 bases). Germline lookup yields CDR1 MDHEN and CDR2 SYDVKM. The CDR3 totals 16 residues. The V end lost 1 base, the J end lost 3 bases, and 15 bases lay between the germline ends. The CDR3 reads CASSLFPQGRDYGYTF. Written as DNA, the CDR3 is TGTGCCAGCAGTTTATTTCCTCAGGGTCGGGACTATGGCTACACCTTC.

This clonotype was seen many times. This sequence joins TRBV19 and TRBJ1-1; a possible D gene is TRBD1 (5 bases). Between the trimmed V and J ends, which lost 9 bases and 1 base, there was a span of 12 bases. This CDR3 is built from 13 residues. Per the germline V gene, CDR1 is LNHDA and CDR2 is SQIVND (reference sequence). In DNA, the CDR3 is TGTGCCAGCCAGGGACCTCCGAACACTGAAGCTTTCTTT. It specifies CASQGPPNTEAFF.

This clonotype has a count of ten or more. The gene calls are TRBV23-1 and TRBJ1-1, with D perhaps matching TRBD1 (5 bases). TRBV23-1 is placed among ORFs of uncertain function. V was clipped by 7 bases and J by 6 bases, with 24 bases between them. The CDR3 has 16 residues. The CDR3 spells CASNTYRLFFFAEAFF. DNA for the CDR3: TGCGCCAGCAATACTTACAGGTTATTTTTCTTCGCTGAAGCTTTCTTT.

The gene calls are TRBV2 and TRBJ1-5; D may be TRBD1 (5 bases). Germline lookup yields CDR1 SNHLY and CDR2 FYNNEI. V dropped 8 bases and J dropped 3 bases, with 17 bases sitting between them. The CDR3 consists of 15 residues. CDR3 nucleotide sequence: TGTGCCAGCCTCGGGACCTCCAATCCCAATCAGCCCCAGCATTTT. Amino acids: CASLGTSNPNQPQHF. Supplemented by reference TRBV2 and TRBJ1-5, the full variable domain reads EPEVTQTPSHQVTQMGQEVILRCVPISNHLYFYWYRQILGQKVEFLVSFYNNEISEKSEIFDDQFSVERPDGSNFTLKIRSTKLEDSAMYFCASLGTSNPNQPQHFGDGTRLSIL.

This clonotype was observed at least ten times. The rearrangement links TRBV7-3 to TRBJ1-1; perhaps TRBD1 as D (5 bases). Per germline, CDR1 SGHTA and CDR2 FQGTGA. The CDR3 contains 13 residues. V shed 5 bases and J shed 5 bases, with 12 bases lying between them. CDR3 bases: TGTGCCAGCAGCCCGGGGGGGTTGACTGAAGCTTTCTTT. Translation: CASSPGGLTEAFF.

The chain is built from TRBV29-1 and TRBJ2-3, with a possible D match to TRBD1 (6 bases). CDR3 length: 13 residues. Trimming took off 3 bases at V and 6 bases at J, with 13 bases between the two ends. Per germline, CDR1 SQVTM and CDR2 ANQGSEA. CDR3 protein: CSVEVQGSDTQYF. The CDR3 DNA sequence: TGCAGCGTTGAGGTACAGGGATCCGATACGCAGTATTTT.

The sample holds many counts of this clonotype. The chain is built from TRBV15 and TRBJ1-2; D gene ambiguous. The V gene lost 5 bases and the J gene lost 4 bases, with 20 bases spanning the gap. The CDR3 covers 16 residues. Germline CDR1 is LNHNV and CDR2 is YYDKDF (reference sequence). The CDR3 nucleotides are TGTGCCACCAGCCTCCGAAGCCGTCGGACGGTCTATGGCTACACCTTC. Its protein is CATSLRSRRTVYGYTF.